This is a list of T cell receptor beta chains from one sample in a study of post-analysis software for immune sequencing data. One entry per CDR3 protein results from TCRdb running MiXCR on the PCR reads. The repertoire includes roughly 200,000 distinct CDR3 sequences, approximately 28% of them detected once, and less than 4% sits in the top ten. The specimen was blood. These receptors all come from a girl aged 2 to 17 with multiple sclerosis. The CDR3 runs from the conserved cysteine through the conserved F or W. The D gene is left open where the match is weak. Clone size is stated in some rows and not others, as once, few, many or a class when expanded.

clone size,J gene,V gene,D gene,CDR3 protein,CDR3 DNA
-,TRBJ2-7,TRBV25-1,-,CASREVEDGSSQYF,TGTGCCAGCAGGGAAGTAGAAGACGGGAGTTCCCAGTACTTC
-,TRBJ2-2,TRBV2,TRBD2,CASGGGLVDTGERFF,TGTGCCAGCGGCGGGGGACTAGTCGACACCGGGGAGCGGTTTTTT
-,TRBJ2-3,TRBV28,-,CASSIPWQGSTDTQYF,TGTGCCAGCAGTATACCGTGGCAGGGGAGCACAGATACGCAGTATTTT
few,TRBJ2-1,TRBV3-1,-,CASSQLASDEQFF,TGTGCCAGCAGCCAACTAGCGTCGGATGAGCAGTTCTTC
-,TRBJ2-7,TRBV20-1,-,CSAPYNQGCDEQYF,TGCAGCGCGCCCTATAACCAGGGATGTGACGAGCAGTACTTC
-,TRBJ1-1,TRBV5-6,TRBD1,CASSKDRGRGEAFF,TGTGCCAGCAGTAAGGACAGGGGGCGGGGTGAAGCTTTCTTT
-,TRBJ1-4,TRBV5-1,TRBD1,CASSLGTGDEKLFF,TGCGCCAGCAGCCTCGGGACAGGAGATGAAAAACTGTTTTTT
-,TRBJ2-1,TRBV5-1,TRBD2,CASGLGLAGGLAQFF,TGCGCCAGCGGCTTGGGACTAGCGGGGGGCCTCGCGCAGTTCTTC
many,TRBJ2-3,TRBV6-1,TRBD2,CASDAGGDTDTQYF,TGTGCCAGCGACGCGGGGGGGGACACAGATACGCAGTATTTT
many,TRBJ2-7,TRBV9,-,CASSVPTEDRQYF,TGTGCCAGCAGCGTCCCTACAGAAGACCGGCAGTACTTC
-,TRBJ2-3,TRBV7-2,TRBD1,CASSLEGAAMTQYF,TGTGCCAGCAGCTTAGAGGGGGCCGCAATGACGCAGTATTTT
-,TRBJ2-3,TRBV20-1,-,CSASPVVGRELPDTQYF,TGCAGTGCTAGTCCGGTCGTGGGCCGGGAACTTCCAGATACGCAGTATTTT
-,TRBJ1-5,TRBV20-1,-,CSAPWGNQPQHF,TGCAGTGCTCCCTGGGGCAATCAGCCCCAGCATTTT
many,TRBJ2-1,TRBV20-1,TRBD2,CSARPGTSGVGSYNEQFF,TGCAGTGCCCGTCCCGGGACTAGCGGGGTCGGGTCCTACAATGAGCAGTTCTTC
few,TRBJ1-2,TRBV20-1,-,CSAPHREGPGYGYTF,TGCAGTGCTCCCCATAGAGAGGGACCGGGGTATGGCTACACCTTC
medium-sized,TRBJ2-7,TRBV29-1,-,CSVEGGTYYEQYF,TGCAGCGTTGAAGGGGGGACCTACTACGAGCAGTACTTC
few,TRBJ1-5,TRBV27,TRBD1,CASSLSQGNQPQHF,TGTGCCAGCAGTTTATCACAGGGGAATCAGCCCCAGCATTTT
many,TRBJ2-3,TRBV5-6,-,CASSSQGAQYF,TGTGCCAGCAGCTCCCAGGGTGCGCAGTATTTT
-,TRBJ2-5,TRBV7-9,TRBD1,CASSWGTVLQETQYF,TGTGCCAGCAGCTGGGGGACAGTACTCCAAGAGACCCAGTACTTC
-,TRBJ2-1,TRBV29-1,-,CSSNPGGQEQFF,TGCAGCTCAAATCCCGGGGGACAGGAGCAGTTCTTC
-,TRBJ1-3,TRBV19,-,CASSYAGGSGNTIYF,TGTGCCAGTAGTTACGCCGGGGGCTCTGGAAACACCATATATTTT
-,TRBJ2-1,TRBV29-1,-,CSVEDLGGVPFF,TGCAGCGTTGAAGATCTGGGCGGGGTCCCGTTCTTC
many,TRBJ2-7,TRBV7-9,-,CASSLAGQRLSYEQYF,TGTGCCAGCAGCTTGGCCGGTCAGCGGCTATCCTACGAGCAGTACTTC
many,TRBJ2-5,TRBV27,-,CASSPRDRGNLGETQYF,TGTGCCAGCAGTCCAAGGGACCGAGGGAATCTAGGAGAGACCCAGTACTTC
-,TRBJ2-7,TRBV12-3/TRBV12-4,-,CASSTRSSYNEQYF,TGTGCCAGCAGTACCCGGAGCTCCTACAATGAGCAGTACTTC
many,TRBJ2-7,TRBV5-1,-,CASSLAGDDPREQYF,TGCGCCAGCAGCTTGGCTGGGGACGACCCACGCGAGCAGTACTTC
-,TRBJ2-7,TRBV6-1,-,CASSEPHSGAGYEQYF,TGTGCCAGCAGTGAACCGCACTCGGGGGCGGGCTACGAGCAGTACTTC
-,TRBJ2-1,TRBV2,TRBD2,CASPRGSGRYNEQFF,TGTGCCAGCCCCAGGGGTAGCGGGAGGTACAATGAGCAGTTCTTC
-,TRBJ2-7,TRBV5-1,TRBD1,CASSRQGRSHEQYF,TGCGCCAGCAGCCGACAGGGCAGAAGCCACGAGCAGTACTTC
once,TRBJ2-7,TRBV7-3,-,CASSLNPGVSYNEQYF,TGTGCCAGCAGCTTAAATCCAGGGGTCTCCTACAATGAGCAGTACTTC
few,TRBJ2-3,TRBV7-9,-,CASSFYLADTQYF,TGTGCCAGCAGCTTCTACCTGGCAGATACGCAGTATTTT
once,TRBJ1-1,TRBV10-2,-,CASRGTEGTEAFF,TGCGCCAGCAGGGGGACCGAAGGGACTGAAGCTTTCTTT
-,TRBJ2-5,TRBV2,-,CASSEAVAVQETQYF,TGTGCCAGCAGTGAAGCTGTAGCGGTACAAGAGACCCAGTACTTC
-,TRBJ1-1,TRBV27,-,CASSLSGGGFTEAFF,TGTGCCAGCAGTTTATCGGGGGGAGGATTCACTGAAGCTTTCTTT
-,TRBJ1-1,TRBV5-1,TRBD1,CASSLGATGGDTEAFF,TGCGCCAGCAGCTTGGGAGCAACAGGGGGGGACACTGAAGCTTTCTTT
few,TRBJ2-7,TRBV5-1,TRBD2,CASSLVLAGTYEQYF,TGCGCCAGCAGCTTGGTTCTAGCGGGGACCTACGAGCAGTACTTC
many,TRBJ2-4,TRBV3-1,TRBD1,CASSPGQLINIQYF,TGTGCCAGCAGCCCGGGACAGCTAATAAACATTCAGTACTTC
-,TRBJ1-5,TRBV29-1,-,CSVRSEGLGNQPQHF,TGCAGCGTCCGTTCAGAGGGGTTGGGCAATCAGCCCCAGCATTTT
few,TRBJ2-5,TRBV5-1,-,CASSLFSGSAQYF,TGCGCCAGCAGCTTATTCAGTGGGTCGGCCCAGTACTTC
many,TRBJ2-7,TRBV10-3,-,CAISETGGSYEQYF,TGTGCCATCAGTGAGACAGGTGGGTCCTACGAGCAGTACTTC
many,TRBJ2-1,TRBV7-3,-,CASSLGANNEQFF,TGTGCCAGCTCCCTAGGAGCTAACAATGAGCAGTTCTTC
few,TRBJ2-2,TRBV7-9,-,CASRLPGTGELFF,TGTGCCAGCCGCCTCCCGGGCACCGGGGAGCTGTTTTTT
many,TRBJ2-1,TRBV11-2,-,CASSAYNEQFF,TGTGCCAGCAGTGCCTACAATGAGCAGTTCTTC
few,TRBJ2-5,TRBV28,-,CASSLKKGKGQETQYF,TGTGCCAGCAGTTTGAAGAAGGGAAAGGGGCAAGAGACCCAGTACTTC
once,TRBJ2-7,TRBV10-3,TRBD1,CAISISGTGSYEQYF,TGTGCCATCAGTATTTCCGGGACAGGATCCTACGAGCAGTACTTC
many,TRBJ2-7,TRBV20-1,-,CSAREREYEQYF,TGCAGTGCTAGAGAGCGGGAATACGAGCAGTACTTC
few,TRBJ1-6,TRBV5-1,-,CASSPQPRNSYNSPLHF,TGCGCCAGCAGCCCACAACCCCGGAACTCCTATAATTCACCCCTCCACTTT
few,TRBJ2-1,TRBV28,-,CASSLSVLREQFF,TGTGCCAGCAGTTTATCGGTTCTGAGGGAGCAGTTCTTC
many,TRBJ2-7,TRBV20-1,-,CSARTRGAALSYEQYF,TGCAGTGCTAGGACCCGAGGGGCGGCACTTTCCTACGAGCAGTACTTC
-,TRBJ1-4,TRBV20-1,-,CSARGGTLNEKLFF,TGCAGTGCTAGAGGAGGGACACTTAATGAAAAACTGTTTTTT
many,TRBJ2-4,TRBV6-6,-,CASSYSGLAKNIQYF,TGTGCCAGCAGTTACTCTGGCCTAGCCAAAAACATTCAGTACTTC
-,TRBJ2-6,TRBV19,-,CASSMWGSGANVLTF,TGTGCCAGTAGTATGTGGGGCTCTGGGGCCAACGTCCTGACTTTC
-,TRBJ2-7,TRBV20-1,TRBD1,CSAGDPTGSYEQYF,TGCAGTGCCGGCGACCCGACAGGGTCCTACGAGCAGTACTTC
-,TRBJ2-2,TRBV18,-,CASSPQNTGGLFF,TGTGCCAGCTCACCGCAGAACACCGGGGGGCTGTTTTTT
-,TRBJ2-5,TRBV5-1,-,CASSPDGLQGFLDEQYF,TGCGCCAGCAGCCCTGACGGACTTCAAGGGTTCCTCGATGAGCAGTACTTC
many,TRBJ2-1,TRBV6-6,TRBD1,CASSYYLGQDQYEQFF,TGTGCCAGCAGTTACTACCTAGGACAGGATCAGTATGAGCAGTTCTTC
-,TRBJ1-5,TRBV5-1,-,CASSLEGISNQPQHF,TGCGCCAGCAGCTTGGAGGGCATCAGCAATCAGCCCCAGCATTTT
many,TRBJ1-4,TRBV12-3/TRBV12-4,TRBD1,CASRQGFNEKLFF,TGTGCCAGCAGACAGGGGTTCAATGAAAAACTGTTTTTT